One and the same sample provided the 10 T cell receptor beta chains below, sequenced in a study of T cell clonality in common variable immunodeficiency. The data were produced by immunoSEQ multiplex PCR, yet TCRdb's version contains in-frame clones alone and is incomplete. The data list 40,000 to 65,000 clones, none observed once; 1.8% falls to the top ten. Sequenced input: peripheral blood mononuclear cells. Receptors originate from a person between 18 and 69 years old in good health.

This clone showed up many times. The read ends 3 residues early relative to the CDR3; the germline J gene fills the gap. V gene TRBV5-1 combines with J gene TRBJ1-2; D is unresolved. Germline V gene sequence: CDR1 SGHRS, CDR2 YFSETQ. The CDR3 is 14 residues long. Trimming shortened V by 0 bases and J by 4 bases, and 10 bases separated the two germline ends. The CDR3: CASSLEGQSYGYTF. Partial CDR3 DNA: TGCGCCAGCAGCTTGGAGGGTCAGTCCTATGGC.

In its sample, this clone was seen many times. The CDR3 goes on 3 residues after the read ends, and that part is filled in from the germline J gene. V and J are TRBV5-1 and TRBJ2-5; tentatively, D is TRBD1 (6 bases). This CDR3 has 15 residues. The germline V and J ends were trimmed by 2 bases and 3 bases, with 14 bases remaining between them. The germline V gene has CDR1 SGHRS and CDR2 YFSETQ. CDR3: CASSLMGASEETQYF. The DNA read from the CDR3 is TGCGCCAGCAGCTTAATGGGGGCCTCGGAAGAGACC.

This clone was seen many times. From the germline J gene comes the end of the CDR3, since the read stops 3 residues before it. The chain links TRBV6-2 or TRBV6-3 to TRBJ1-2; weak D call: TRBD1 (6 bases). Trimming cost V 6 bases and J 2 bases, with 10 bases left between them. CDR1 and CDR2 from the germline V gene are MNHEY and SVGEGT. This CDR3 has 13 residues. CDR3 amino acids: CASSLQGNYGYTF. Incomplete CDR3 DNA: TGTGCCAGCAGCCTACAGGGAAACTATGGC.

Note on this clone: The CDR3 extends 3 residues past the end of the read, so its final part is completed from the germline J gene. This rearrangement joins TRBV11-3 to TRBJ2-3; TRBD1 matches 8 bases. CDR1 SGHNT and CDR2 YENEEA come from the germline V gene. The CDR3 covers 15 residues. The part of the CDR3 DNA that was read is TGTGCCAGCAGCTTTGAAGCGACAGGGGAAGAGACG. It yields the protein CASSFEATGEET. The full CDR3 reads CASSFEATGEETQYF. The entire variable domain, with the rest obtained from reference TRBV11-3 and TRBJ2-3, is as follows: EAGVVQSPRYKIIEKKQPVAFWCNPISGHNTLYWYLQNLGQGPELLIRYENEEAVDDSQLPKDRFSAERLKGVDSTLKIQPAELGDSAVYLCASSFEATGEETQYFGPGTRLTVL.

This clone was seen repeatedly, ten times or more. The read is 3 residues too short to cover the CDR3 end, so that end is filled in from the germline J gene. J is TRBJ1-1 and V is TRBV20-1; D ambiguous. Trimming left V 3 bases short and J 0 bases short, with 11 bases between. Germline V lookup: CDR1 DFQATT, CDR2 SNEGSKA (reference sequence). The CDR3 runs 14 residues. CDR3 region: CSASRTGVNTEAFF. CDR3 DNA, as far as it was read: TGCAGTGCTAGTCGGACCGGGGTGAACACTGAA.

The CDR3 loop is CASSNRVYEQYF. The DNA read from the CDR3 is TGCGCCAGCAGCAACAGGGTTTACGAG. This chain connects TRBV10-2 to TRBJ2-7; tentatively, D is TRBD1 (6 bases). The sequence runs out 3 residues before the end of the CDR3; the remainder is reconstructed from the germline J gene. In germline, CDR1 is WSHSY, CDR2 SAAADI. V lost 6 bases to trimming and J lost 4 bases, with 10 bases between them. CDR3 length: 12 residues.

The sample holds many counts of this clone. The missing CDR3 end, 3 residues past where the read stops, is filled in from the germline J gene. The chain has TRBV20-1 and TRBJ2-4; TRBD1 matches at 8 bases. J lost 5 bases, V lost 3 bases, and 9 bases had no gene match. The CDR3 extends over 15 amino acids. The germline CDR1 and CDR2 sequences are DFQATT and SNEGSKA (reference sequence). CDR3 residues: CSARGGQAPQNIQYF. The sequenced CDR3 bases are TGCAGTGCTAGGGGGGGACAGGCCCCGCAAAACATT.

Details on this clone: The missing CDR3 end, 3 residues past where the read stops, is filled in from the germline J gene. V is TRBV7-3 and J is TRBJ1-2; the D gene is possibly TRBD1 (5 bases). There are 12 residues in the CDR3. Germline V CDR1 and CDR2: SGHTA, FQGTGA. CDR3 sequence reads: CASSSQGNDYTF. CDR3 DNA, as far as it was read: TGTGCCAGCAGCTCTCAGGGCAATGAC.

In this sample, this clone turned up many times. The read ends 3 residues before the CDR3 terminus; that terminus is restored from the germline J gene. The chain uses TRBV7-2 and TRBJ2-7; 8 nucleotides line up with TRBD1. V was clipped by 5 bases and J by 1 base; unmatched bases: 7. The germline V gene has CDR1 SGHTA and CDR2 FQGNSA. The CDR3 has 15 amino acids. CDR3 sequence reads: CASSARTGRSYEQYF. Incomplete CDR3 DNA: TGTGCCAGCAGCGCGCGGACAGGGCGGTCCTACGAG.

This clone was seen a handful of times. The DNA ends 3 residues before the CDR3 does, and the rest of the CDR3 is filled in from the germline J gene. V gene TRBV19 combines with J gene TRBJ1-2, with D unresolved. Germline V gene lookup returns CDR1 LNHDA and CDR2 SQIVND (reference sequence). This CDR3 is 17 amino acids long. The sequenced part of the CDR3 DNA is TGTGCCAGTAGTATAGATAGGACTAGCGGCACGTACAATGAC. Its protein is CASSIDRTSGTYND. The entire CDR3 protein reads CASSIDRTSGTYNDYTF.